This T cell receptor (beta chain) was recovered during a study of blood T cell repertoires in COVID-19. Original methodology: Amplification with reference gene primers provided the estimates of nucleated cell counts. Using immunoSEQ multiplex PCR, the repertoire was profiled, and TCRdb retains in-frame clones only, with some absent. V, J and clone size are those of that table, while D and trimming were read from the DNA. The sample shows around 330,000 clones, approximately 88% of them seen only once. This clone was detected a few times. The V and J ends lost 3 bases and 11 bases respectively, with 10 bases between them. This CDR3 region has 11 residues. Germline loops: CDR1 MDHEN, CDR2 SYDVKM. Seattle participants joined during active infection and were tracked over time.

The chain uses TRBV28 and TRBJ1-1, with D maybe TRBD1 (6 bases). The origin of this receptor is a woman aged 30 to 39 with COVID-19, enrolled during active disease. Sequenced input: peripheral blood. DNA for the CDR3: TGTGCCAGCAGTTTGCACAGGGTGGCTTTCTTT. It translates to CASSLHRVAFF.